The sequence of this TCR beta chain was determined in a study of shared clonotypes between healthy human individuals. Measured with immunoSEQ multiplex PCR; TCRdb has only the in-frame clones, and not every one. Here the sample spans 1 million to 1.3 million clones, more than 75% being singletons. The CDR3 loop spans 13 amino acids. V was trimmed by 7 bases and J by 4 bases, leaving 16 bases between them. The germline V gene has CDR1 SQVTM and CDR2 ANQGSEA. This clonotype originated in a man aged 18 to 35 in good health. Some clones in this sample may be carry-over from other donors' samples. Input material: memory CD4+ T cells from PBMCs. Subset: CD45RA-negative fraction. The rearrangement links TRBV29-1 to TRBJ1-1, with D hard to call. The CDR3 reads CSAQTATGTEAFF. The CDR3 DNA reads as TGCAGCGCCCAGACCGCAACGGGCACTGAAGCTTTCTTT.